These 12 T cell receptor beta chains were sequenced from one sample in a study of blood T cell repertoires in COVID-19. TCRdb's table, derived via immunoSEQ multiplex PCR, lists solely in-frame clones and lacks some. The data hold 200,000 to 250,000 clones, with 85% observed a single time. The sequencing sample was made of peripheral blood. Every receptor here comes from a woman aged 55-69 years with active or convalescent COVID-19.

V and J are TRBV5-4 and TRBJ1-1; unclear D gene. The length of the CDR3 is 15 residues. The V gene lost 0 bases and the J gene lost 7 bases, with 16 bases spanning the gap. The germline V gene has CDR1 SGHNT and CDR2 YYREEE (reference sequence). CDR3 residues: CASSLESLVAGEAFF. Written as DNA, the CDR3 is TGTGCCAGCAGCTTGGAATCGCTAGTTGCGGGTGAAGCTTTCTTT.

This clone was observed a single time. V gene TRBV5-5 combines with J gene TRBJ1-3; no clear D. The CDR3 is 16 residues long. CDR1 is SGHKS, CDR2 YYEKEE, per germline (reference sequence). V was pared by 5 bases and J by 0 bases, with 15 bases between. Here the CDR3 DNA reads TGTGCCAGCAGTCTCCTAAGCCGAACCTCTGGAAACACCATATATTTT. Its translation: CASSLLSRTSGNTIYF.

This chain joins TRBV9 and TRBJ2-1, with 11 bases lining up with TRBD2. Trimming cost V 3 bases and J 10 bases; bases outside gene matches: 6. The CDR3 has 14 residues. The V gene's germline CDR1 is SGDLS and CDR2 YYNGEE. This CDR3 reads CASSEGLAVGEQFF. CDR3 in DNA: TGTGCCAGCAGCGAGGGACTAGCGGTGGGGGAGCAGTTCTTC.

The chain has TRBV11-2 and TRBJ2-2; D uncertain. Trimming stripped 3 bases from V and 5 bases from J, with 7 bases between. The CDR3 is made up of 13 amino acids. CDR1 is SGHAT and CDR2 is FQNNGV in the germline V gene. The CDR3 loop reads CASSFLRTGELFF. CDR3 DNA: TGTGCCAGCAGCTTTTTGAGAACCGGGGAGCTGTTTTTT.

The V gene is TRBV2, the J gene TRBJ2-3; 9 nucleotides match TRBD2. From germline, CDR1 is SNHLY and CDR2 FYNNEI. The junction had 0 bases not matched to a gene; V was cut back by 5 bases and J by 0 bases. The CDR3 loop spans 14 amino acids. CDR3 sequence: CASSLAGSTDTQYF. In nucleotides, the CDR3 is TGTGCCAGCAGTCTAGCGGGGAGCACAGATACGCAGTATTTT.

The CDR3 loop reads CASSGGTFQETQYF. The DNA of the CDR3 is TGTGCCAGCAGCGGCGGGACTTTCCAAGAGACCCAGTACTTC. The rearrangement joins TRBV7-8 to TRBJ2-5; a possible D gene is TRBD2 (6 bases). Germline loops: CDR1 SGHVS, CDR2 FQNEAQ. Trimming left V 5 bases short and J 1 base short, with 11 bases between. This CDR3 spans 14 amino acids. Full variable domain (missing parts from reference TRBV7-8 and TRBJ2-5): GAGVSQSPRYKVAKRGQDVALRCDPISGHVSLFWYQQALGQGPEFLTYFQNEAQLDKSGLPSDRFFAERPEGSVSTLKIQRTQQEDSAVYLCASSGGTFQETQYFGPGTRLLVL.

This chain joins TRBV6-5 and TRBJ1-4; unclear D gene. Per germline, CDR1 MNHEY and CDR2 SVGAGI. The CDR3 is made up of 14 amino acids. V lost 10 bases and J 0 bases, leaving 12 bases between the germline ends. The CDR3: CATMTGATNEKLFF. The CDR3 DNA reads TGTGCCACCATGACGGGAGCAACTAATGAAAAACTGTTTTTT.

This chain joins TRBV11-2 and TRBJ2-1; D unclear. Trimming shortened V by 5 bases and J by 6 bases, and 2 bases separated the two germline ends. The CDR3 sequence is 10 residues long. CDR1 is SGHAT and CDR2 is FQNNGV in the germline V gene. The CDR3 is CASSLNEQFF. The CDR3 nucleotides read TGTGCCAGCAGCCTCAATGAGCAGTTCTTC. The variable domain in full, completed from reference TRBV11-2 and TRBJ2-1, reads EAGVAQSPRYKIIEKRQSVAFWCNPISGHATLYWYQQILGQGPKLLIQFQNNGVVDDSQLPKDRFSAERLKGVDSTLKIQPAKLEDSAVYLCASSLNEQFFGPGTRLTVL.

This clone was recorded only once. The DNA for the CDR3 is TGTGCCAGCAGTGAACGGACTAGCAGGTACAATGAGCAGTTCTTC. Amino acids: CASSERTSRYNEQFF. This sequence joins TRBV2 and TRBJ2-1, with 8 nucleotides matching TRBD2. Germline V gene sequence: CDR1 SNHLY, CDR2 FYNNEI. CDR3 size: 15 residues. The J segment lost 4 bases and the V segment lost 2 bases, leaving 4 bases of the junction unmatched.

V and J are TRBV7-2 and TRBJ1-4; no definite D call. This CDR3 comprises 14 residues. Per the germline V gene, CDR1 is SGHTA and CDR2 is FQGNSA. V was clipped by 2 bases and J by 0 bases, with 4 bases between them. CDR3 protein: CASSLSATNEKLFF. DNA of the CDR3: TGTGCCAGCAGCTTATCAGCAACTAATGAAAAACTGTTTTTT.

This chain connects TRBV3-1 (or the pseudogene TRBV3-2) to TRBJ1-1; TRBD1 aligns across 7 bases. The CDR3 is 12 amino acids. The trim removed 5 bases at V and 7 bases at J, leaving 4 bases unmatched. Per germline, CDR1 LGHDT and CDR2 YNNKEL (reference sequence). CDR3 residues: CASSYHRGEAFF. The CDR3 DNA sequence: TGTGCCAGCAGCTACCACAGGGGTGAAGCTTTCTTT.

This clone came up many times. The chain uses TRBV4-1 and TRBJ2-3; 7 nucleotides line up with TRBD2. This CDR3 has 16 amino acids. J lost 5 bases, V lost 0 bases, and 8 bases had no gene match. Germline values: CDR1 MGHRA, CDR2 YSYEKL. CDR3 loop: CASSQDWGGSGDTQYF. In DNA form, the CDR3 reads TGCGCCAGCAGCCAAGACTGGGGAGGGAGTGGAGATACGCAGTATTTT.